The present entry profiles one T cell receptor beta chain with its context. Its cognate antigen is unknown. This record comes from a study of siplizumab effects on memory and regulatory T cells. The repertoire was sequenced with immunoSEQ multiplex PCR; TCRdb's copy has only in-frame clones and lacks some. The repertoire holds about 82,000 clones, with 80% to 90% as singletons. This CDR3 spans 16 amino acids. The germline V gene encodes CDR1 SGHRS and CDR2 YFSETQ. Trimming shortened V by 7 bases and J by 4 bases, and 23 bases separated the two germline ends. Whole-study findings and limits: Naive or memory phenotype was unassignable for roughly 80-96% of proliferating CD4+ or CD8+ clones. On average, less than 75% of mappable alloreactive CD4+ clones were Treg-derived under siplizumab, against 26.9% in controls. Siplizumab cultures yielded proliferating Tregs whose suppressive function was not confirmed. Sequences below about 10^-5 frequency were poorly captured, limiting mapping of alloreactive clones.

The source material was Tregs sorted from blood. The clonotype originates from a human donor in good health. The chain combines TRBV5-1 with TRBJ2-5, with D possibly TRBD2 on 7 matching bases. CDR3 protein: CASGRYGQTGGETQYF. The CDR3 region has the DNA TGCGCCAGCGGACGCTATGGACAGACGGGGGGAGAGACCCAGTACTTC.